This is a list of T cell receptor beta chains from one sample in a study of OX40 agonist ivuxolimab in advanced cancers. Data came from immunoSEQ multiplex PCR; TCRdb stores just in-frame clones and leaves some out. The sample includes roughly 98,000 clones, about four fifths of them seen just once. The starting material was CD4+ or CD8+ T cells sorted from blood, obtained in a trial of the OX40 agonist ivuxolimab. The receptors were gathered from an adult with an advanced solid tumor such as melanoma, head and neck, liver or kidney cancer. Both conserved end residues are part of each CDR3. Each record gives: CDR3 DNA, CDR3 protein, V gene, clone size, D gene, J gene. A D gene is named only where the DNA matches it firmly. Clone size is not always given. Where it is, it says once, few, many or a class for expanded clones.

CDR3 DNA: TGTGCCAGCAGCTTAGCGCAGGGGCCGAATTCCGGCTACACCTTC
CDR3 protein: CASSLAQGPNSGYTF
V gene: TRBV7-8
clone size: .
D gene: .
J gene: TRBJ1-2

CDR3 DNA: TGTGCCAGCAGTTACGAGGGGGCCGGTGGCTACACCTTC
CDR3 protein: CASSYEGAGGYTF
V gene: TRBV6-5
clone size: .
D gene: TRBD1
J gene: TRBJ1-2

CDR3 DNA: TGTGCCAGCAGTGACTCGTACAGGGACCCCTACAATGAGCAGTTCTTC
CDR3 protein: CASSDSYRDPYNEQFF
V gene: TRBV6-4
clone size: once
D gene: .
J gene: TRBJ2-1

CDR3 DNA: TGTGCCAGCAACACCCCCCGGACGGTTAACTATGGCTACACCTTC
CDR3 protein: CASNTPRTVNYGYTF
V gene: TRBV28
clone size: .
D gene: .
J gene: TRBJ1-2

CDR3 DNA: TGTGCCAGTAGTATAATGGGGGCAACTAATGAAAAACTGTTTTTT
CDR3 protein: CASSIMGATNEKLFF
V gene: TRBV19
clone size: .
D gene: .
J gene: TRBJ1-4

CDR3 DNA: TGCGCCAGCAGCTCCCTGTGGGGGCTCGACGAGCAGTACTTC
CDR3 protein: CASSSLWGLDEQYF
V gene: TRBV5-1
clone size: once
D gene: .
J gene: TRBJ2-7

CDR3 DNA: TGTGCCAGCAGCGGAGGGATAGCGGGGGCCTACGAGCAGTACTTC
CDR3 protein: CASSGGIAGAYEQYF
V gene: TRBV11-2
clone size: .
D gene: TRBD2
J gene: TRBJ2-7

CDR3 DNA: TGTGCCAGTAGTGGGGGACAGGGATTCACCGGGGAGCTGTTTTTT
CDR3 protein: CASSGGQGFTGELFF
V gene: TRBV19
clone size: .
D gene: TRBD1
J gene: TRBJ2-2

CDR3 DNA: TGTGCCAGCAGCGGGCCTGGGACTAGCGGGGGTCTATCCTACAATGAGCAGTTCTTC
CDR3 protein: CASSGPGTSGGLSYNEQFF
V gene: TRBV9
clone size: .
D gene: TRBD2
J gene: TRBJ2-1

CDR3 DNA: TGTGCCAGCATAGGGACAACCGCTAACTATGGCTACACCTTC
CDR3 protein: CASIGTTANYGYTF
V gene: TRBV28
clone size: .
D gene: .
J gene: TRBJ1-2

CDR3 DNA: TGCGCCAGCAGCTTGAACGCGTATACGCCACAAGAGACCCAGTACTTC
CDR3 protein: CASSLNAYTPQETQYF
V gene: TRBV5-1
clone size: .
D gene: .
J gene: TRBJ2-5

CDR3 DNA: TGTGCCAGCAGCCCAACCGGACTAACTCACGCCGAGCGGTACTTC
CDR3 protein: CASSPTGLTHAERYF
V gene: TRBV5-6
clone size: .
D gene: .
J gene: TRBJ2-7

CDR3 DNA: TGTGCCAGCAGCCTTGGGCAGGGAGGATTCGGCTCCTATAATTCACCCCTCCACTTT
CDR3 protein: CASSLGQGGFGSYNSPLHF
V gene: TRBV27
clone size: .
D gene: .
J gene: TRBJ1-6

CDR3 DNA: TGTGCCAGCCAAAAGACTAGCGGATACGAGCAGTACTTC
CDR3 protein: CASQKTSGYEQYF
V gene: TRBV7-9
clone size: .
D gene: TRBD2
J gene: TRBJ2-7

CDR3 DNA: TGTGCCTGGAGTCCCCAGGAGACCCAGTACTTC
CDR3 protein: CAWSPQETQYF
V gene: TRBV30
clone size: .
D gene: .
J gene: TRBJ2-5

CDR3 DNA: TGTGCCAGCAGCTTAGGAGGGACCAGGGGGAATGAGCAGTTCTTC
CDR3 protein: CASSLGGTRGNEQFF
V gene: TRBV7-2
clone size: .
D gene: TRBD1
J gene: TRBJ2-1

CDR3 DNA: TGTGCCTCCAGCAGGCAGCTGAGGGACACCATATATTTT
CDR3 protein: CASSRQLRDTIYF
V gene: TRBV6-1
clone size: .
D gene: .
J gene: TRBJ1-3

CDR3 DNA: TGCGCCAGCAGCTTGGGACACGGGAGCGTTGAGCAGTTCTTC
CDR3 protein: CASSLGHGSVEQFF
V gene: TRBV5-1
clone size: .
D gene: .
J gene: TRBJ2-1

CDR3 DNA: TGTGCCAGTGGGCAATTTGAGCAGTTCTTC
CDR3 protein: CASGQFEQFF
V gene: TRBV9
clone size: .
D gene: .
J gene: TRBJ2-1

CDR3 DNA: TGTGCCAGCAACCGTTTAGGGTACAATGAGCAGTTCTTC
CDR3 protein: CASNRLGYNEQFF
V gene: TRBV6-1
clone size: .
D gene: .
J gene: TRBJ2-1

CDR3 DNA: TGTGCCAGTAGTGTCGGACTTGGCCCCTACGAGCAGTACTTC
CDR3 protein: CASSVGLGPYEQYF
V gene: TRBV19
clone size: .
D gene: .
J gene: TRBJ2-7

CDR3 DNA: TGTGCCAGCAGCCCCCCCGGTGCTGGAAACACCATATATTTT
CDR3 protein: CASSPPGAGNTIYF
V gene: TRBV7-9
clone size: .
D gene: .
J gene: TRBJ1-3

CDR3 DNA: TGTGCCAGCAGTTCTCCGGCAGTGAATGAAAAACTGTTTTTT
CDR3 protein: CASSSPAVNEKLFF
V gene: TRBV6-5
clone size: .
D gene: .
J gene: TRBJ1-4

CDR3 DNA: TGCGCCAGCAGCCAAGGGGGGGCCCTTTCCTACAATGAGCAGTTCTTC
CDR3 protein: CASSQGGALSYNEQFF
V gene: TRBV4-1
clone size: once
D gene: .
J gene: TRBJ2-1

CDR3 DNA: TGTGCCAGCAGCCAAGATTGGACTAGCGGTAATGAGCAGTTCTTC
CDR3 protein: CASSQDWTSGNEQFF
V gene: TRBV4-2
clone size: .
D gene: TRBD2
J gene: TRBJ2-1

CDR3 DNA: TGTGCCAGCAGTCCGGGGGTGGCCAAAAACATTCAGTACTTC
CDR3 protein: CASSPGVAKNIQYF
V gene: TRBV25-1
clone size: .
D gene: .
J gene: TRBJ2-4